Listed here is a single T cell receptor (beta chain). Between the trimmed V and J ends, which lost 4 bases and 5 bases, there was a span of 23 bases. The CDR3 is 17 residues long. The germline gives CDR1 SGDLS, CDR2 YYNGEE. Cohorts were assigned according to the clinical history that participants reported. Authors' processing steps: Reference gene primer amplification yielded estimated nucleated cell counts. The assay was immunoSEQ multiplex PCR, and TCRdb's table has in-frame clones only and misses some. V, J and clone size are those of that table, while D and trimming were read from the DNA. The table records a few hundred thousand clones, around nine tenths of them present only once. This specimen belongs to a study of blood T cell repertoires in COVID-19. Background on the study: COVID-19 samples from acute and convalescent phases originated in the United States, Italy and Spain.

This clonotype was obtained from a middle-aged woman who had recovered from COVID-19. This chain joins TRBV9 and TRBJ2-3, with a possible D match to TRBD2 (6 bases). The sample consisted of PBMCs or T cells enriched from blood (not recorded which). The CDR3 DNA follows: TGTGCCAGCAGCCCCTATGGACTCTCGGGAGAGATAGATACGCAGTATTTT. It is translated as CASSPYGLSGEIDTQYF.